This TCR beta chain derives from a study of blood T cell repertoires in COVID-19 (dated by TCRdb to the early 2020s). Study-level background: Collaborator samples came from the United States, Italy and Spain and covered acute and convalescent phases of COVID-19. A freely available public database, intended as a resource for researchers studying the immune response to SARS-CoV-2, is where the repertoires were released. Subjects who had been exposed to COVID-19, were actively infected with it, or had recovered from it provided the deeply sampled blood TCRbeta repertoires that made up the dataset. The material from the prospective study consisted of cDNA or gDNA derived from T cells, B-cell-depleted T cells, or PBMCs. The samples were drawn from the first 160 participants of the ongoing ImmuneRACE study and from 1,200 or so subjects provided by 6 global collaborators. Where available, HLA class I and class II types were taken from metadata supplied by the sample provider and were not determined by assay-based typing. Sample metadata almost always included a de-identified subject ID, COVID-19 status, age in years and sex.

TCRbeta CDR3 regions were amplified from genomic DNA using the immunoSEQ Assay, a bias-controlled multiplex PCR. The source study handled its data this way. The number of nucleated cells in each sample was estimated by amplification of reference gene primers within the assay. To quantify the absolute abundance of each unique TCRbeta CDR3 rearrangement, sequence reads were collapsed and filtered. For each sample, productive Simpson clonality was calculated by taking the square root of Simpson's diversity index across productive rearrangements. TCRdb provides this immuneACCESS table in a form limited to in-frame rearrangements. Some clones are lacking; in checked studies, under half of them reflect an unresolved V gene, and why the rest are absent is not known. That table is the source of V, J and clone size, and D and trimming were worked out from the DNA. The sample has 65,000 to 80,000 clones on record, approximately 78% of them singletons. The ten largest clones capture under 35% of the sample.

The investigation overall reported the following: The quantity of clinical and demographic metadata differed by source and by participant and was supplied without curation.

The collaborating institutions used their own protocols to collect whole blood in K2EDTA tubes. For TCRbeta analysis, collaborator samples were shipped as frozen whole blood, as isolated PBMCs, or as DNA extracted from either sample type. Points on this clone: It lacks a known antigen. No base-level quality is on record; no much larger clone is a single base apart.

The germline V gene provides CDR1 SQVTM and CDR2 ANQGSEA. The CDR3 contains 12 residues, cysteine and phenylalanine counted. CDR3 DNA is the only sequence kept; it has 36 bases, read in frame from the first base. Trimming accounts for 8 bases at V and 2 bases at J, while the number of junction bases matched to no gene is 6. The clonotype comes from a human donor in a cohort sampled during active COVID-19. Sequencing input: peripheral blood. The V and J segments used are TRBV29-1 and TRBJ2-7, with 7 bases aligning to TRBD2. The nucleotide sequence reads TGCAGCTTTGGGGAGGGGCCCTACGAGCAGTACTTC. Its translation reads: CSFGEGPYEQYF.